The 6 T cell receptor beta chains reported below all come from one sample, sequenced in a study of metastatic and nonmetastatic thyroid tumors. Via MiXCR, TCRdb re-called the PCR reads. Of around 52,000 clones in the sample, 25% to 35% were seen once. Each patient went into thyroid surgery without having received any treatment. The sequenced sample was blood. The receptor source for this set is a female donor with papillary thyroid cancer or a benign thyroid nodule (not recorded which). Some clones in this sample may be carry-over from other donors' samples.

This clone was counted between two and nine times. This chain uses TRBV12-3 or TRBV12-4 with TRBJ2-7, with 9 bases matching TRBD2. CDR3 size: 18 residues. The V gene end was trimmed by 4 bases and the J gene end by 6 bases; junction bases not matched to a gene: 19. CDR3 DNA: TGTGCCAGCAGTTCTCTGGGTCTTAGTAGCGGGAGCTTCTCCGAGCAGTACTTC. This gives the protein CASSSLGLSSGSFSEQYF.

This clone turned up a few times. The J gene is TRBJ2-3, the V gene TRBV6-1, with D tentatively TRBD2 (6 bases). V was clipped by 7 bases and J by 1 base, with 12 bases between them. Germline lookup yields CDR1 MNHNS and CDR2 SASEGT. The CDR3 runs to 14 residues. As DNA, the CDR3 is TGTGCCAGCAACCGCAGGAGGGGCACAGATACGCAGTATTTT. Its protein is CASNRRRGTDTQYF.

This chain uses TRBV12-3 or TRBV12-4 with TRBJ2-7; 9 positions match TRBD1. V was pared by 6 bases and J by 5 bases, with 5 bases of the junction left unmatched. CDR3 length: 13 amino acids. CDR3 loop: CASRRTGVDEQYF. For the CDR3, the DNA is TGTGCCAGCAGGCGGACAGGGGTGGACGAGCAGTACTTC.

The chain recombines TRBV5-4 with TRBJ1-2, with D possibly matching TRBD1 (5 bases). In germline, CDR1 is SGHNT, CDR2 YYREEE (reference sequence). The CDR3 totals 13 residues. Trimming left V 4 bases short and J 2 bases short, with 9 bases between. The CDR3 sequence: CASSLGVNYGYTF. As DNA, the CDR3 is TGTGCCAGCAGCCTGGGGGTAAACTATGGCTACACCTTC. The variable domain in full, completed from reference TRBV5-4 and TRBJ1-2, reads ETGVTQSPTHLIKTRGQQVTLRCSSQSGHNTVSWYQQALGQGPQFIFQYYREEENGRGNFPPRFSGLQFPNYSSELNVNALELDDSALYLCASSLGVNYGYTFGSGTRLTVV.

J is TRBJ2-5 and V is TRBV6-1, with 7 bases matching TRBD1. This CDR3 contains 12 residues. V trimming: 9 bases; J trimming: 5 bases; junction bases outside the gene matches: 6. Germline V gene sequence: CDR1 MNHNS, CDR2 SASEGT. The CDR3 loop reads CASTRGWETQYF. For the CDR3, the DNA is TGTGCCAGTACCAGGGGGTGGGAGACCCAGTACTTC.

This clone came up once. This sequence joins TRBV6-5 and TRBJ2-1; D gene ambiguous. CDR3 length: 17 amino acids. The V gene lost 2 bases and the J gene lost 2 bases, with 16 bases spanning the gap. The germline gives CDR1 MNHEY, CDR2 SVGAGI. The CDR3 DNA is TGTGCCAGCAGTTACCTAAGCGCGCGGAGACCCTACAATGAGCAGTTCTTC. As protein: CASSYLSARRPYNEQFF.